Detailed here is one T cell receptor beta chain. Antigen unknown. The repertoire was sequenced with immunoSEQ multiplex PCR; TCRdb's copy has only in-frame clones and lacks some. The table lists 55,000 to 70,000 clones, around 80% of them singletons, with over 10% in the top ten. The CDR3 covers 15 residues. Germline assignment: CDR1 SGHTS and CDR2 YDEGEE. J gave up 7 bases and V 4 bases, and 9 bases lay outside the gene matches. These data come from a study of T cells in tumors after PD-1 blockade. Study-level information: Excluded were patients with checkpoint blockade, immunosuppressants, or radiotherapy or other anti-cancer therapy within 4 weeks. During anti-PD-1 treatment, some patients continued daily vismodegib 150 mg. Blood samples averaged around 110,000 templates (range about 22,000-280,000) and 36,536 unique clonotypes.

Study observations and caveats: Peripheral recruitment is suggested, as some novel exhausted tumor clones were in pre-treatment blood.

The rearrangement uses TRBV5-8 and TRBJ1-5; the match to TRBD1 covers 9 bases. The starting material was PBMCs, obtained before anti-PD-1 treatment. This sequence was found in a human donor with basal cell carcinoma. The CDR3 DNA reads TGTGCCAGCAGCAAGATACAGGGGGCATCGCAGCCCCAGCATTTT. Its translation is CASSKIQGASQPQHF. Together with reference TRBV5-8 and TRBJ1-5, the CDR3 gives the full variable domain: EAGVTQSPTHLIKTRGQQATLRCSPISGHTSVYWYQQALGLGLQFLLWYDEGEERNRGNFPPRFSGRQFPNYSSELNVNALELEDSALYLCASSKIQGASQPQHFGDGTRLSIL.